A few counts support the clone carrying this TCR beta chain. The data are from a study of blood T cell repertoires in COVID-19. Authors' data handling: Using reference gene primer amplification, nucleated cell counts were estimated. Here immunoSEQ multiplex PCR was the method, and the copy in TCRdb shows in-frame clones only, minus some. The DNA was the basis for D and trimming; V, J and clone size are from that table. The data hold about 260,000 clones, with 80% to 90% observed a single time. Germline V gene lookup returns CDR1 ENHRY and CDR2 SYGVKD. Trimming shortened V by 3 bases and J by 4 bases, and 12 bases separated the two germline ends. This CDR3 comprises 14 residues.

Sequencing was carried out using peripheral blood. The sequence derives from a man younger than 40 with active or convalescent COVID-19. The chain joins TRBV10-3 to TRBJ1-2; D not certain. CDR3 sequence (DNA): TGTGCCATCAGTGATGGTCCGAGCCTCTATGGCTACACCTTC. It encodes CAISDGPSLYGYTF.